The next 13 T cell receptor beta chains were all read from a single sample in a study of T cell responses to AZD1222 COVID-19 vaccine. Here immunoSEQ multiplex PCR was the method, and the copy in TCRdb shows in-frame clones only, minus some. Of 150,000 to 200,000 clones in the sample, around 87% were seen once. This material consisted of peripheral blood, taken on day 0 of MenACWY control vaccination. Every receptor here comes from an adult in good health.

This chain uses TRBV5-1 with TRBJ2-2; 8 bases agree with TRBD2. Germline V gives CDR1 SGHRS, CDR2 YFSETQ. The CDR3 runs to 15 residues. With V trimmed by 5 bases and J by 4 bases, 7 bases remained unmatched. The chain's CDR3 is CASSRGGPLTGELFF. CDR3 DNA: TGCGCCAGCAGTCGCGGGGGGCCCCTCACCGGGGAGCTGTTTTTT.

This clone has more than one count but fewer than ten. CDR3 nucleotides: TGTGCCAGCAGCTTGCCGGGGGCGACTGAAGCTTTCTTT. This sequence encodes CASSLPGATEAFF. This chain connects TRBV7-9 to TRBJ1-1, with a weak D call TRBD1 (6 bases). V was cut by 3 bases and J by 5 bases, with 10 bases left in between. The CDR3 length is 13 residues. Germline V gene lookup returns CDR1 SEHNR and CDR2 FQNEAQ (reference sequence).

In nucleotides, the CDR3 is TGTGCCAGCATACGGGACAACACCAATGAGCAGTTCTTC. Translating it yields CASIRDNTNEQFF. The V gene is TRBV27, the J gene TRBJ2-1; D is possibly TRBD1 (6 bases). CDR3 size: 13 residues. V was clipped by 7 bases and J by 6 bases, with 13 bases between them. Per germline, CDR1 MNHEY and CDR2 SMNVEV (reference sequence).

The chain carries TRBV19 and TRBJ1-6; perhaps TRBD1 as D (6 bases). The CDR3 runs to 15 residues. Trimming pared 5 bases from V and 6 bases from J, leaving 14 bases between. Germline loops: CDR1 LNHDA, CDR2 SQIVND (reference sequence). The CDR3 sequence is CASSFNGQSNSPLHF. CDR3 in DNA: TGTGCCAGTAGTTTTAATGGACAGTCTAATTCACCCCTCCACTTT.

J is TRBJ2-1 and V is TRBV5-1; 8 bases are shared with TRBD2. CDR3 length: 16 residues. The J segment lost 4 bases and the V segment lost 0 bases, leaving 6 bases of the junction unmatched. Germline V gives CDR1 SGHRS, CDR2 YFSETQ. The CDR3: CASSLAPSGGYNEQFF. CDR3 sequence (DNA): TGCGCCAGCAGCTTGGCCCCCAGCGGGGGTTACAATGAGCAGTTCTTC.

The chain employs TRBV2 and TRBJ1-2, with 7 bases identical to TRBD1. Losses at the gene ends were 6 bases for V and 8 bases for J; bases not matched to a gene: 3. The CDR3 spans 11 residues. CDR1 and CDR2 (germline): SNHLY, FYNNEI. CDR3 in amino acids: CASREQGGYTF. The CDR3 DNA sequence: TGTGCCAGCAGGGAACAGGGGGGCTACACCTTC.

The chain couples TRBV30 to TRBJ2-3; D gene uncertain. V lost 6 bases and J lost 2, with 18 bases in between. This CDR3 is 15 amino acids long. From germline, CDR1 is GTSNPN and CDR2 SVGIG (reference sequence). As DNA, the CDR3 is TGTGCCTGTCTCGCCAAGCAACAAAACACAGATACGCAGTATTTT. As protein: CACLAKQQNTDTQYF.

The chain uses TRBV12-3 or TRBV12-4 and TRBJ1-2; tentative D call: TRBD1 (5 bases). This CDR3 is built from 13 residues. V lost 4 bases, J lost 8 bases, and 14 bases lay in between. This chain's CDR3 is CASSYGAGMGYTF. The DNA for the CDR3 is TGTGCCAGCAGTTACGGGGCAGGGATGGGCTACACCTTC.

The chain is built from TRBV3-1 (or the pseudogene TRBV3-2) and TRBJ2-7; perhaps TRBD2 as D (5 bases). V was clipped by 1 base and J by 5 bases, with 9 bases between them. CDR3 size: 13 residues. Germline CDR1 LGHDT, CDR2 YNNKEL (reference sequence). CDR3 loop: CASSQGSGDEQYF. CDR3 bases: TGTGCCAGCAGCCAAGGGTCCGGGGACGAGCAGTACTTC.

CDR3 bases: TGCGCCAGCACTCAACGGCACAGGGATGGGGACCAACAGCCCCAGCATTTT. Translation: CASTQRHRDGDQQPQHF. The rearrangement uses TRBV10-2 and TRBJ1-5, with a possible D match to TRBD1 (6 bases). CDR1 is WSHSY, CDR2 SAAADI, per germline. V lost 7 bases and J 7 bases, leaving 26 bases between the germline ends. This CDR3 spans 17 amino acids.

The chain couples TRBV5-1 to TRBJ2-5; D tentatively reads TRBD1 or TRBD2 (5 bases each). The ends were cut back, 2 bases at V and 5 bases at J, with 16 bases in the middle. Germline V gene data show CDR1 as SGHRS and CDR2 as YFSETQ. This CDR3 spans 15 amino acids. The CDR3: CASSFLGPPEETQYF. The CDR3 coding sequence is TGCGCCAGCAGCTTCCTGGGACCGCCGGAGGAGACCCAGTACTTC.

This clone is a singleton in its sample. This sequence joins TRBV9 and TRBJ2-3; TRBD2 matches at 11 bases. Germline assignment: CDR1 SGDLS and CDR2 YYNGEE. The CDR3 has 19 residues. The V segment lost 0 bases and the J segment 6 bases; nucleotides outside the gene matches: 15. The CDR3 loop reads CASSVEPGGLLAGVDTQYF. In DNA, the CDR3 is TGTGCCAGCAGCGTAGAACCAGGGGGGTTACTAGCGGGAGTTGATACGCAGTATTTT.

The chain joins TRBV5-1 to TRBJ2-6, with no clear D. This CDR3 spans 15 amino acids. V gave up 3 bases and J gave up 1 base, with 8 bases separating them. Germline V gene sequence: CDR1 SGHRS, CDR2 YFSETQ. CDR3 amino acids: CASSSRSSGANVLTF. Written as DNA, the CDR3 is TGCGCCAGCAGCTCCCGGTCTTCTGGGGCCAACGTCCTGACTTTC. The variable domain in full, completed from reference TRBV5-1 and TRBJ2-6, reads KAGVTQTPRYLIKTRGQQVTLSCSPISGHRSVSWYQQTPGQGLQFLFEYFSETQRNKGNFPGRFSGRQFSNSRSEMNVSTLELGDSALYLCASSSRSSGANVLTFGAGSRLTVL.